This TCR beta chain is drawn from a study of patients and donors after allogeneic stem cell transplantation. A single record per CDR3 protein comes from TCRdb applying MiXCR to the RT-PCR reads. Of 920,000 or so distinct CDR3 sequences detected, more than 15% appear once; the ten largest clones hold 6%. CDR1 and CDR2 (germline): MNHNS, SASEGT. The CDR3 totals 15 residues. The V end was cut by 5 bases, the J end by 1 base, with 12 bases between. Sequencing was done on a sample of blood, either unsorted or a sorted T cell fraction (not recorded which). This chain uses TRBV6-1 with TRBJ2-1; D possibly corresponds to TRBD2 (5 bases). The receptor was derived from a human donor who was either an allogeneic HSCT recipient or a stem cell or donor lymphocyte infusion donor (not recorded which). It is not recorded whose cells these are; they may come from a transplant donor. This CDR3 is CASSILSGSYNEQFF. The CDR3 DNA sequence: TGTGCCAGCAGTATACTATCGGGATCCTACAATGAGCAGTTCTTC.